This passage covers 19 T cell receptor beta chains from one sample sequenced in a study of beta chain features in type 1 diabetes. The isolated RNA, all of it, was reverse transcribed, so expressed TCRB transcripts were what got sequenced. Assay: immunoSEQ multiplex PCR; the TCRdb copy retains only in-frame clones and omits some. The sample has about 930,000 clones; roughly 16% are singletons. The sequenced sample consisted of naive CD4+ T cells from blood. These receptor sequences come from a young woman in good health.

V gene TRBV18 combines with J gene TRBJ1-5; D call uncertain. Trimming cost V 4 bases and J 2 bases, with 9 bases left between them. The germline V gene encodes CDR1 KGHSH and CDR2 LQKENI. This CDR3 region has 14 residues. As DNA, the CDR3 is TGTGCCAGCTCACGCGAACATCGCAATCAGCCCCAGCATTTT. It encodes CASSREHRNQPQHF. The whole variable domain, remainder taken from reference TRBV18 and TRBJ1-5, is NAGVMQNPRHLVRRRGQEARLRCSPMKGHSHVYWYRQLPEEGLKFMVYLQKENIIDESGMPKERFSAEFPKEGPSILRIQQVVRGDSAAYFCASSREHRNQPQHFGDGTRLSIL.

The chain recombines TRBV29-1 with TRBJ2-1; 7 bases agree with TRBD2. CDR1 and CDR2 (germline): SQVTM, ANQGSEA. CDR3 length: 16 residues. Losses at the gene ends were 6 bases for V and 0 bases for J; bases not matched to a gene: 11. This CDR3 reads CSVSLRGSSSYNEQFF. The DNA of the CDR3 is TGCAGCGTCTCTCTGCGGGGGTCCAGCTCCTACAATGAGCAGTTCTTC.

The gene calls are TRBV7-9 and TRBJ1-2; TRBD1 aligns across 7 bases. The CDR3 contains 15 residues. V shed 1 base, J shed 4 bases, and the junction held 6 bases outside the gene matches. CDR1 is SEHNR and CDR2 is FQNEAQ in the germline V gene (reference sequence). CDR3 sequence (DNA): TGTGCCAGCAGCTTAGAAGGGGGCCTAGGCTATGGCTACACCTTC. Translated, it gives CASSLEGGLGYGYTF.

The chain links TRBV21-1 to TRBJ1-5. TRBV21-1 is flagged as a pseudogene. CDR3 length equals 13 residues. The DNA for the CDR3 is TGTGCCAGCAGCAAATCTAGCAATCAGCCCCAGCATTTT. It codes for CASSKSSNQPQHF.

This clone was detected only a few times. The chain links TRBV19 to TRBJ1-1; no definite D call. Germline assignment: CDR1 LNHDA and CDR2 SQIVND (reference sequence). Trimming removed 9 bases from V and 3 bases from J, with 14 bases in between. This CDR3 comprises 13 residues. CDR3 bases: TGTGCCAGCAGTGTCGTCCGGGACACTGAAGCTTTCTTT. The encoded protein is CASSVVRDTEAFF.

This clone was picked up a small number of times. Here the CDR3 DNA reads TGCGCCAGCAGGGGACTAGCGGAGACCACCGGGGAGCTGTTTTTT. This sequence encodes CASRGLAETTGELFF. This chain uses TRBV10-2 with TRBJ2-2; TRBD2 matches 11 bases. The length of the CDR3 is 15 residues. J was trimmed by 4 bases and V by 6 bases; bases with no gene match: 4. The germline V gene has CDR1 WSHSY and CDR2 SAAADI.

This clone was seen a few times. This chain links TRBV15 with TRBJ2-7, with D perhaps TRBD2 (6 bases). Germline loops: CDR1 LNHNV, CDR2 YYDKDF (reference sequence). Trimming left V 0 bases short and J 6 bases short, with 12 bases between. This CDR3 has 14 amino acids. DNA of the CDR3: TGTGCCACCAGCAGAGATGTATTGGGGGGCGAGCAGTACTTC. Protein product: CATSRDVLGGEQYF.

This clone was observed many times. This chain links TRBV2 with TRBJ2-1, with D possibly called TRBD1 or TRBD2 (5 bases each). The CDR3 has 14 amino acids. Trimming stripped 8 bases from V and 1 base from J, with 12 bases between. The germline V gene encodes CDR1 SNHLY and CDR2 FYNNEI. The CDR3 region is CASGTRRSYNEQFF. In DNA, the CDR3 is TGTGCCAGCGGGACCCGACGGTCCTACAATGAGCAGTTCTTC.

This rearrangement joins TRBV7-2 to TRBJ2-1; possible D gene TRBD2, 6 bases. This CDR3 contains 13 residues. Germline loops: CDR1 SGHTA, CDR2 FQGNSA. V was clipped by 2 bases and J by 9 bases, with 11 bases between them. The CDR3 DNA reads TGTGCCAGCAGCTTACCCGGGACTGTTGAGCAGTTCTTC. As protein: CASSLPGTVEQFF.

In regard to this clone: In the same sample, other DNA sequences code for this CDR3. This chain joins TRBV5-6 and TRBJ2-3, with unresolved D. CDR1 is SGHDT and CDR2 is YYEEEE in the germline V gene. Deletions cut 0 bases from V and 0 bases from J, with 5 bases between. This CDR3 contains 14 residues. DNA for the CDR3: TGTGCCAGCAGCTTGGATCCAAGCACAGATACGCAGTATTTT. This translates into CASSLDPSTDTQYF. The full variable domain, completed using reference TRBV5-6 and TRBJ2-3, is DAGVTQSPTHLIKTRGQQVTLRCSPKSGHDTVSWYQQALGQGPQFIFQYYEEEERQRGNFPDRFSGHQFPNYSSELNVNALLLGDSALYLCASSLDPSTDTQYFGPGTRLTVL.

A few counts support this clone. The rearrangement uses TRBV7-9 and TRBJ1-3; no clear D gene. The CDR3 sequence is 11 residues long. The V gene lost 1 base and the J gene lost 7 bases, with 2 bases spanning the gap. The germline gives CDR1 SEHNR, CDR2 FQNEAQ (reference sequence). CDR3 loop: CASSLGNTIYF. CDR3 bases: TGTGCCAGCAGCTTAGGGAACACCATATATTTT.

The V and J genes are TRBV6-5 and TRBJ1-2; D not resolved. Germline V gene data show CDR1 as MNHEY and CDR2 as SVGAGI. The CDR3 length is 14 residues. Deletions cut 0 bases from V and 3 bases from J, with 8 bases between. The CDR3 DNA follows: TGTGCCAGCAGTTACTCGTTCGGGGACTATGGCTACACCTTC. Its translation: CASSYSFGDYGYTF.

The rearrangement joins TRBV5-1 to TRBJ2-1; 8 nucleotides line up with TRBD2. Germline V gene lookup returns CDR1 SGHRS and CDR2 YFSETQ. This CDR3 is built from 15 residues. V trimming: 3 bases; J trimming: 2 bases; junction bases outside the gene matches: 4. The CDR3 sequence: CASSSTSGTYNEQFF. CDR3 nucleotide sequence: TGCGCCAGCAGCTCAACTAGCGGTACCTACAATGAGCAGTTCTTC. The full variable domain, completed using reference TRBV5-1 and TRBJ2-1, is KAGVTQTPRYLIKTRGQQVTLSCSPISGHRSVSWYQQTPGQGLQFLFEYFSETQRNKGNFPGRFSGRQFSNSRSEMNVSTLELGDSALYLCASSSTSGTYNEQFFGPGTRLTVL.

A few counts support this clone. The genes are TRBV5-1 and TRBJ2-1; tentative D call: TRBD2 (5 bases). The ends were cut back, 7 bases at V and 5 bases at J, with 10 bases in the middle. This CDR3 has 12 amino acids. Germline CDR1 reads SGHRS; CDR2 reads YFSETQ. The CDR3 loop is CASGRGNNEQFF. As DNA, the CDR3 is TGCGCCAGCGGGAGAGGAAACAATGAGCAGTTCTTC.

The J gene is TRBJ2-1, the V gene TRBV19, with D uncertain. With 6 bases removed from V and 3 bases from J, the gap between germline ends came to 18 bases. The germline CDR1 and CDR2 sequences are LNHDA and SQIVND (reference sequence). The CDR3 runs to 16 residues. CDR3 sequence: CASRRFADGYYNEQFF. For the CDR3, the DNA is TGTGCCAGTAGGCGATTTGCGGACGGGTACTACAATGAGCAGTTCTTC.

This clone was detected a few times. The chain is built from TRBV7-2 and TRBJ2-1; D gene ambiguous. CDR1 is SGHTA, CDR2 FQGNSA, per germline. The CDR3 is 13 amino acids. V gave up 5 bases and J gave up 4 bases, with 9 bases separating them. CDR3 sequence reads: CASSLETYNEQFF. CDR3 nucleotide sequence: TGTGCCAGCAGCCTAGAAACGTACAATGAGCAGTTCTTC.

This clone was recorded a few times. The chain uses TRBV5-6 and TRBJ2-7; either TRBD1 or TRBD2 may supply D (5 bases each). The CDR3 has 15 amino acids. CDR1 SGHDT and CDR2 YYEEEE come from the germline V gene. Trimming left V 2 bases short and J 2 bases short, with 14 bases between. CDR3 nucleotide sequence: TGTGCCAGCAGCTTTAGAGGGGTGAGGACCTACGAGCAGTACTTC. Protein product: CASSFRGVRTYEQYF.

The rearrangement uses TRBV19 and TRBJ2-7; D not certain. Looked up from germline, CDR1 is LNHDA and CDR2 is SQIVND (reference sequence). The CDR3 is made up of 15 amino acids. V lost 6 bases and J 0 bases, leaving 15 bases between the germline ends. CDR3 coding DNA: TGTGCCAGTAGGCCTCGGAACTTTCTCTCCTACGAGCAGTACTTC. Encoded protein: CASRPRNFLSYEQYF.

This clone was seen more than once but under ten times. For the CDR3, the DNA is TGCAGTGCTAGCGACAGGGTACTGTACTTC. Residues: CSASDRVLYF. The rearrangement links TRBV20-1 to TRBJ2-5, with 7 bases lining up with TRBD1. V was clipped by 3 bases and J by 13 bases; unmatched bases: 5. This CDR3 is 10 amino acids long. The germline gives CDR1 DFQATT, CDR2 SNEGSKA (reference sequence).